This T cell receptor (beta chain) was identified during a study of T-cell reconstitution after alpha-beta-depleted transplantation in children. Study-wide results and limits: Hyperexpanded clones declined; after one year, newly produced T cells mostly supplied diversity. Some patients showed high day-60 TCRbeta diversity, which derived from surviving recipient T cells and thymic progenitors. As was reported, about two months after transplant, alpha-beta T cells came from several hundred expanded graft clones.

With respect to this clonotype: Its antigen is not identified.

Unique molecular identifiers were built into the TCRbeta library. TCRdb reprocessed the PCR reads with MiXCR, giving one entry per CDR3 protein. The table lists about 600,000 distinct CDR3 sequences, about 21% of them singletons. This CDR3 has 14 residues. The V gene's germline CDR1 is LNHDA and CDR2 SQIVND (reference sequence). V was clipped by 1 base and J by 6 bases, with 12 bases between them. V is TRBV19 and J is TRBJ1-1; D ambiguous. This receptor was taken from a boy under two years old who had a stem cell transplant for acute myeloid leukemia, so the T cells may come from the graft donor. The sample was PBMCs, mostly from graft donor cells, taken 360 days after TCRalphabeta/CD19-depleted stem cell transplant. The CDR3 loop is CASSIGSYGAEAFF. CDR3 nucleotide sequence: TGTGCCAGTAGTATAGGGTCGTACGGCGCTGAAGCTTTCTTT.